This T cell receptor beta chain was found in a study of T cell clonality in common variable immunodeficiency. The study's findings and limits: Fewer TCRbeta clones were shared among CVID subjects than controls. Reportedly, TCR beta sequences from common variable immunodeficiency showed fewer deletions and N-nucleotide insertions.

At least ten counts were recorded for this clone. What it recognizes is unknown. Read sequence stops 3 residues before the CDR3 end, and the germline J gene provides the missing end. The CDR3 is made up of 14 amino acids. The junction had 7 bases not matched to a gene; V was cut back by 8 bases and J by 1 base. Germline V gives CDR1 SGHAT, CDR2 FQNNGV. Data came from immunoSEQ multiplex PCR; TCRdb stores just in-frame clones and leaves some out. Listed for the sample are 40,000 to 65,000 clones, none seen a single time. Most patients and controls had Caucasian heritage. Sequenced: peripheral blood mononuclear cells. V gene TRBV11-2 combines with J gene TRBJ2-7; 8 bases line up with TRBD1. The sequence was collected from a person between 18 and 75 years old in good health. The CDR3 sequence: CASQDRVLSYEQYF. Partial CDR3 DNA: TGTGCCAGCCAGGACAGGGTCCTTTCCTACGAG.